This T cell receptor beta chain was profiled in a study of STAT3 mutations in large granular lymphocyte leukemia. General study points: Every T-LGLL patient had at least one immunodominant TCRbeta clonotype. In several patients, dominant TCR clone burden exceeded STAT3 mutant burden, suggesting STAT3 mutation arose secondarily.

Concerning this clone itself: Its antigen is not known.

Roughly 41,000 productive templates were obtained per sample on average. Clones were read by immunoSEQ multiplex PCR, and TCRdb kept only the in-frame ones, dropping some. Among roughly 3,000 clones listed, 88% were seen once. CDR1 LNHDA and CDR2 SQIVND come from the germline V gene (reference sequence). The CDR3 spans 14 residues. Trimming pared 3 bases from V and 5 bases from J, leaving 11 bases between. The rearrangement links TRBV19 to TRBJ1-5; D is undetermined. This clonotype originated in a man aged 35 to 55 with T-cell large granular lymphocyte leukemia. Some clones in this sample may be carry-over from other donors' samples. The material sequenced was peripheral blood mononuclear cells. The CDR3 DNA is TGTGCCAGTAGTATGGGTGGCATCGATCAGCCCCAGCATTTT. Its translation: CASSMGGIDQPQHF.